This paragraph reports one T cell receptor (beta chain). Its binding antigen is unknown. No clone much larger than this one lies a single base away; base qualities are absent. A patient counted as having stable Graves' hyperthyroidism if no progression to ophthalmopathy occurred over 18 months of follow-up. Hyperthyroidism patients were newly diagnosed, had a disease duration of under 2 months, and were aged 18 to 65 years. Any patient with an uncontrolled infection, another autoimmune disease, pregnancy or lactation was excluded. Diagnoses were based on clinical symptoms, serum thyroxine and TRAb, thyroid ultrasound and orbital computed tomography. PBMCs were separated from approximately 9.9 ml of fresh peripheral blood using Ficoll-Paque density gradient centrifugation. Total RNA was extracted with Trizol reagent, and quality was checked on an Agilent 2100 Bioanalyzer. The data were obtained in a study of T cells in Graves' hyperthyroidism and ophthalmopathy (dated by TCRdb to 2018 to 2020). Context from the whole study: Peripheral blood was collected at initial diagnosis, before any treatment. To identify distinguishing TCR V-J signatures, a discovery cohort of some 99 patients was used, comprising 40 to 45 with Graves' ophthalmopathy and about 59 with stable Graves' hyperthyroidism. Prospective prediction of ophthalmopathy was tested in an independent validation cohort consisting of 18 hyperthyroidism patients and 15 to 17 patients who later progressed to ophthalmopathy. The approximately 98 discovery patients were randomly divided into training and test sets at a 7:3 ratio. Thyroid tissue and blood T-cell repertoires from roughly six Graves' hyperthyroidism patients were also compared in the study. Once sampling was done, hyperthyroidism patients were given methimazole at a starting dose of 30 mg daily, whereas ophthalmopathy patients were given high-dose intravenous methylprednisolone. The paper describes TCR Vbeta CDR3 sequencing of some 130 peripheral blood samples, made up of 43 ophthalmopathy patients, some 76 hyperthyroidism patients and approximately 17 progressor patients.

V and J lose 8 bases and 5 bases, and a span of 13 bases separates them. Based on the germline V gene, the CDR1 and CDR2 sequences are SNHLY and FYNNEI. Inclusive of the bounding cysteine and phenylalanine, the CDR3 is 12 residues long. Just the 36-base CDR3 DNA is kept, in frame starting at base 1. The TCR beta CDR3 regions were amplified from RNA transcripts. The TCR CDR3 was subjected to a first round of RT-PCR using the HTBI primer set and the Qiagen OneStep RT-PCR kit. The libraries were constructed in a second round of multiplex PCR and then size-selected and purified. Libraries were sequenced paired-end with 100 bp reads on an Illumina HiSeq2000. For the original study's pipeline: SOAPnuke was used to process the raw data, removing reads that contained adapters or uncalled bases, had a mean Phred below 15, or lacked an exact match to the constant primer or identifier. COPE v1.2.5 was used to merge the high-quality paired reads, and each unique nucleotide sequence was defined as a clonotype. Clonotypes were aligned to IMGT TRBV, TRBD and TRBJ reference segments using MiTCR v1.1. Only V-J combinations with frequency above 0.0001, covering 98% to 99.2% of repertoires, were analysed. A TCS score was defined as the ratio of F50 (clonal expansion) to E x V (chaos), with BLOSUM62-based TCRdist applied between CDR3 peptides within each V-J. Welch's t-statistics and random forest reduced roughly 540 V-J features to 13, which were used in a naive Bayes classifier (R e1071). TCRdb reprocessed the public reads (quality trimming at Q25 with fastp, clone calling with MiXCR) and kept in-frame beta chains. Rows are combined by CDR3 protein, so each entry shows the most common genes and DNA. The V and J calls and clone size are TCRdb's, not the authors'. This sample is represented by roughly 750,000 distinct CDR3 sequences; about a sixth of them were singletons. Together, the top ten hold under 9.5% of the sample.

The investigation overall reported the following: Sample size was not statistically predetermined, and blinding of investigators to group allocation was not performed. Most expanded thyroid clonotypes (frequency above 0.001) were also found in blood, which suggests that blood repertoires may mirror thyroid immune responses. A 13 V-J signature model separated ophthalmopathy from stable hyperthyroidism, with around 91% sensitivity and roughly 81% specificity in cross-validation and 80%/75% in testing. During validation, the model predicted progression to ophthalmopathy a median of roughly six months ahead of onset, with roughly 65% sensitivity and 72% to 85% specificity.

Sequencing was carried out using blood. The sequence joins TRBV2 to TRBJ2-7; a weak D assignment points to TRBD2 (6 bases agree). The TCR sequence derives from a man in his late teens or twenties with Graves' hyperthyroidism. DNA sequence: TGTGCCAGCGGCGGGCGGGACCACGAGCAGTACTTC. Protein translation: CASGGRDHEQYF.